This T cell receptor (beta chain) was profiled in a study of T cells in Graves' hyperthyroidism and ophthalmopathy. Study-level findings and limits: The model's output predicted ophthalmopathy at a median of about 6.5 months prior to onset.

TCR beta CDR3 sequences were amplified from RNA transcripts. The primer set for the first-round RT-PCR of the TCR CDR3 was HTBI. TCRdb reprocessed the multiplex PCR reads with MiXCR, giving one entry per CDR3 protein. Of about 300,000 distinct CDR3 sequences listed, approximately 17% are singletons. An absence of ophthalmopathy progression within 18 months meant stable Graves' hyperthyroidism. Investigators excluded patients with uncontrolled infection, other autoimmune disease, pregnancy or lactation. The table lists this clonotype with many counts. Its specificity is unknown. V lost 6 bases, J lost 4 bases, and 12 bases lay in between. CDR3 length equals 13 residues.

The clonotype originates from a man in his thirties or forties with Graves' hyperthyroidism. The V gene is TRBV12-3 or TRBV12-4, the J gene TRBJ1-1, with D maybe TRBD1 (6 bases). Sequenced input: blood. This chain's CDR3 is CASRDSSATEAFF. The CDR3 bases are TGTGCCAGCAGGGACAGTAGCGCCACTGAAGCTTTCTTT.